Sequencing of this T cell receptor beta chain was carried out in a study of shared clonotypes between healthy human individuals. Study results and limitations: Larger estimated richness was generally seen in naive subsets than in memory subsets. The four-donor shared clonotypes exceeded non-shared clonotypes in generation probability, with non-shared ones scoring lower.

CDR3 size: 16 residues. The V gene's germline CDR1 is SGHVS and CDR2 FNYEAQ. The V gene end was trimmed by 5 bases and the J gene end by 1 base; junction bases not matched to a gene: 7. Concerning this clone: Its antigen remains unidentified. This sample also contains other DNA sequences that code for the same CDR3.

Per the authors' pipeline: From ImmunoSEQ came sequences covering only the junction and carrying no quality scores, so filtering differed. Sequencing used immunoSEQ multiplex PCR; TCRdb keeps in-frame clones, though not all of them. V, J and clone size are those of that table, while D and trimming were read from the DNA. This sample yields roughly 1,500,000 clones, of which roughly 98.5% are seen a single time; approximately 0.4% belongs to the top ten. Input material: naive CD4+ T cells sorted from blood. Described subset: CD45RA+ positively selected. The V gene is TRBV7-6, the J gene TRBJ2-2, with 7 bases fitting TRBD2. This receptor was identified in a man aged 30 to 39 in good health. The CDR3 region is CASSLRLAVNTGELFF. The CDR3 coding sequence is TGTGCCAGCAGCCTCCGGCTAGCGGTGAACACCGGGGAGCTGTTTTTT.